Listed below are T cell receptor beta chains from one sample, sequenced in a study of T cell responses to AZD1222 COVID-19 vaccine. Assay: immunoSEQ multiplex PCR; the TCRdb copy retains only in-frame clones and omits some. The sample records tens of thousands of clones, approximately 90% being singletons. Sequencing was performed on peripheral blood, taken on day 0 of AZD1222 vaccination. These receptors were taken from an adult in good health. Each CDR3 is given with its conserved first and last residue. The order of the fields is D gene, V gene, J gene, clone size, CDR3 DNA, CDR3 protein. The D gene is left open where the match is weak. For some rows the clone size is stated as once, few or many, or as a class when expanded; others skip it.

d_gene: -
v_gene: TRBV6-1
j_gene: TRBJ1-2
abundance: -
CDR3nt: TGTGCCAGCAGTGACCTTGGAGTAACTGGCTACACCTTC
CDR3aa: CASSDLGVTGYTF

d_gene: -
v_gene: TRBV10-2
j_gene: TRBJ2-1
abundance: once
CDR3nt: TGCGCCAGCAGGAGCGAATCCTACAATGAGCAGTTCTTC
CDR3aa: CASRSESYNEQFF

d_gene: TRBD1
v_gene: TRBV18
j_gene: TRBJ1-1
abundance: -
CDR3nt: TGTGCCAGCTCACGGGGCGGGACAGGGGCCACTGAAGCTTTCTTT
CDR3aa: CASSRGGTGATEAFF

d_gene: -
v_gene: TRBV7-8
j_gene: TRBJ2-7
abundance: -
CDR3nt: TGTGCCAGCAGCTTACCCCTGGGAACTTACGAGCAGTACTTC
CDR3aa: CASSLPLGTYEQYF

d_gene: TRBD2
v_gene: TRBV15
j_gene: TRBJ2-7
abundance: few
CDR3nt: TGTGCCACCAGCAGAGATACCAGCGGGAGATCCTACGAGCAGTACTTC
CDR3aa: CATSRDTSGRSYEQYF

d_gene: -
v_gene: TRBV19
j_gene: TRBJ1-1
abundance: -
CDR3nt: TGTGCCAGTAGTATCAGCGTCAGAGCTGAAGCTTTCTTT
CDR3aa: CASSISVRAEAFF

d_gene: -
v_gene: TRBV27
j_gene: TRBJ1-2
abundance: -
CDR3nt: TGTGCCAGCAGACAGGGTACCTATGGCTACACCTTC
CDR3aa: CASRQGTYGYTF

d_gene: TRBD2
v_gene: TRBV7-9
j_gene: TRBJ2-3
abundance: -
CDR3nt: TGTGCCAGCAGCTTATTGGGGGGTAGCGGGAGGGCCTCCGATACGCAGTATTTT
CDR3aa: CASSLLGGSGRASDTQYF

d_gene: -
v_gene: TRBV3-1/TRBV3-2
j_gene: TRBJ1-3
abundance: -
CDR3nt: TGTGCCAGCAGCCCGTCTGGGGGCACCATATATTTT
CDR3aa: CASSPSGGTIYF

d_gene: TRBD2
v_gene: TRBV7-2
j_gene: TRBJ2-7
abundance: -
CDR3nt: TGTGCCAGCAGCTACCAAGTAATAGCGGGAGGACTCCCCTACGAGCAGTACTTC
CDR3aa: CASSYQVIAGGLPYEQYF

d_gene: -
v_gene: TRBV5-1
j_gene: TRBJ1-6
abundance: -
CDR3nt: TGCGCCAGCAGCCTCGGACGGGATTCACCCCTCCACTTT
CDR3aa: CASSLGRDSPLHF

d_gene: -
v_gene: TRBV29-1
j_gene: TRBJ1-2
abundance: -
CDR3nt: TGCAGCGTTGAGCCCCCAGGGCGACCTTATGGCTACACCTTC
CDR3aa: CSVEPPGRPYGYTF

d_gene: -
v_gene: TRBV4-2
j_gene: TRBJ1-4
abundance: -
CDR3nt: TGTGCCAGCAGCCAAGATTTGCCCGGGCTTGCAACTAATGAAAAACTGTTTTTT
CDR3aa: CASSQDLPGLATNEKLFF

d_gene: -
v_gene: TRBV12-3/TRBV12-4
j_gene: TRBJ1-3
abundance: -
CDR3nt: TGTGCCAGCAGCGCGAGCTCTGGAAACACCATATATTTT
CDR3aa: CASSASSGNTIYF

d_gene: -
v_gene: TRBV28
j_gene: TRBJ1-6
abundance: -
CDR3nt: TGTGCCAGCAGTTTGCGGACGGGGTATAATTCACCCCTCCACTTT
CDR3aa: CASSLRTGYNSPLHF

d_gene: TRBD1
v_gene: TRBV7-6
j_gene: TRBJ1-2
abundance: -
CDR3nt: TGTGCCAGCAGCCACGCCCGGACAGGGGTCCATGTTGGCTACACCTTC
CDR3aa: CASSHARTGVHVGYTF

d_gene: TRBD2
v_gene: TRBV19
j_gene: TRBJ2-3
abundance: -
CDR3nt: TGTGCCAGTAGTACCCGACTAGCGGGGGCGAGCACAGATACGCAGTATTTT
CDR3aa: CASSTRLAGASTDTQYF

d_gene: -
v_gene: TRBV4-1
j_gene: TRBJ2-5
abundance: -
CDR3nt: TGCGCCAGCAGCCAAGTGGGTCTTGGGAACCAAGAGACCCAGTACTTC
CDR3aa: CASSQVGLGNQETQYF

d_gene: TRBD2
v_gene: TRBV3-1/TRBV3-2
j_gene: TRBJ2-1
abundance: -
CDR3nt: TGTGCCAGCAGCCAAGAGGCTAGCGGGAGCGGCCACAATGAGCAGTTCTTC
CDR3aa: CASSQEASGSGHNEQFF

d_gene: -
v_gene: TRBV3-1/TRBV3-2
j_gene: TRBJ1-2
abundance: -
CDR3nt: TGTGCCAGCAGCCAGGGACAAAACTATGGCTACACCTTC
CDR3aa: CASSQGQNYGYTF

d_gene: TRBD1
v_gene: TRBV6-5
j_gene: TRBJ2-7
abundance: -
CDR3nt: TGTGCCAGCAGTCATACAGGGGGCTACGACGAGCAGTACTTC
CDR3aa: CASSHTGGYDEQYF

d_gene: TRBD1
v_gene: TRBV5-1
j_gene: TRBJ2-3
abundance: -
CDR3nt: TGCGCCAGCAGCTTGGCGTCACAGGGGGCTGGAAATACGCAGTATTTT
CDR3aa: CASSLASQGAGNTQYF

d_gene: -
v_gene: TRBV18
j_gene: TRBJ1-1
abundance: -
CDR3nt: TGTGCCAGCTCACCATTTTTGAATCCGGGGACTGAAGCTTTCTTT
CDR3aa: CASSPFLNPGTEAFF

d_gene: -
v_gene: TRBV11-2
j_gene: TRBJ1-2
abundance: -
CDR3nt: TGTGCCAGCAGCTTAGGAGGGGCGGGAGGCTACACCTTC
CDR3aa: CASSLGGAGGYTF

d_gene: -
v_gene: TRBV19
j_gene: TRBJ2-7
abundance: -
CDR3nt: TGTGCCAGTAGTATATCGTTTCCGGACCTCTACGAGCAGTACTTC
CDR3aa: CASSISFPDLYEQYF

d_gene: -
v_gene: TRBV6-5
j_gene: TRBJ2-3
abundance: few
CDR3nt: TGTGCCAGCAGCTCCGGACAGCGTGTGACAGATACGCAGTATTTT
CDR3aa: CASSSGQRVTDTQYF

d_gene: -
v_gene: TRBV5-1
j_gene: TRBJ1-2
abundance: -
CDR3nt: TGCGCCAGCAGCCTTAGACAGGACTATGGCTACACCTTC
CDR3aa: CASSLRQDYGYTF

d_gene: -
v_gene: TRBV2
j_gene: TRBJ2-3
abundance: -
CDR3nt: TGTGCCAGCAGGGGACTTTACACAGATACGCAGTATTTT
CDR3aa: CASRGLYTDTQYF

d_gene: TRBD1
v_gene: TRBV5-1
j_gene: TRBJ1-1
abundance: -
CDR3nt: TGCGCCAGCAGGTTGGGACAGGGGGTTTTTGAAGCTTTCTTT
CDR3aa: CASRLGQGVFEAFF

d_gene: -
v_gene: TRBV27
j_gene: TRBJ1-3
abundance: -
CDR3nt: TGTGCCAGCAGGTTCGGGAGTGGAGGAAACACCATATATTTT
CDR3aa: CASRFGSGGNTIYF

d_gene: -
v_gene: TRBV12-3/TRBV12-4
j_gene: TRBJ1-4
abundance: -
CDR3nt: TGTGCCAGCCTCCTAGGGGGTAAACTGTTTTTT
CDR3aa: CASLLGGKLFF

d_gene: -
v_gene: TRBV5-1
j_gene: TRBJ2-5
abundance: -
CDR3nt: TGCGCCAGCAGCTTGGGTAACAGCGGAGAGACCCAGTACTTC
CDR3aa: CASSLGNSGETQYF

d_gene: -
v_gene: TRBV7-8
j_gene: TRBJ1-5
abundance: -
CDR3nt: TGTGCCAGCAGCTTAGTTTCGGGGTTTGGCAATCAGCCCCAGCATTTT
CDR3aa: CASSLVSGFGNQPQHF

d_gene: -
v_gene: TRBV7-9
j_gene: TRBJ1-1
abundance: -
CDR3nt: TGTGCCAGCAGCTTAGCCCCCGGGTGGGCTTTCTTT
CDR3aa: CASSLAPGWAFF

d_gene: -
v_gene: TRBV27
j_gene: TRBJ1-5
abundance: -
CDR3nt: TGTGCCAGCAGTTTACGTGGAGTTGGCAATCAGCCCCAGCATTTT
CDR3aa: CASSLRGVGNQPQHF

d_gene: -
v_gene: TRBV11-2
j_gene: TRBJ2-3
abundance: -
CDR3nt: TGTGCCAGCAGCTTAGTCGGGGCGGGGGCCGGAGGTACGCAGTATTTT
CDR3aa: CASSLVGAGAGGTQYF

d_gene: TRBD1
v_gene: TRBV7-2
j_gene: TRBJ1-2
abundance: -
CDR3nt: TGTGCCAGCAGCCCGACAGGGTATGCCTATGGCTACACCTTC
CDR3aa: CASSPTGYAYGYTF